This T cell receptor beta chain was recorded in a study of T cells in Graves' hyperthyroidism and ophthalmopathy (dated by TCRdb to the late 2010s). Background for the entire study: Peripheral blood samples were taken at the time of initial diagnosis, prior to any treatment. TCR V-J signatures able to tell the groups apart were searched for in a discovery cohort of 95 to 100 patients, of whom about 40 had Graves' ophthalmopathy and around 58 had stable Graves' hyperthyroidism. An independent validation cohort of around 19 hyperthyroidism patients and 17 patients who later progressed to ophthalmopathy tested prospective prediction of ophthalmopathy. The roughly 100 discovery patients were randomly divided into training and test sets at a 7:3 ratio. In addition, the study compared T-cell repertoires in thyroid tissue and in blood from five to seven Graves' hyperthyroidism patients. Following sampling, methimazole starting at 30 mg daily was given to hyperthyroidism patients, and high-dose intravenous methylprednisolone was given to ophthalmopathy patients. The paper describes TCR Vbeta CDR3 sequencing of about 140 peripheral blood samples, made up of 40 to 45 ophthalmopathy patients, more than 70 hyperthyroidism patients and 17 progressor patients. Here is what the overall study found, with its caveats: Sample size was not statistically predetermined, and blinding of investigators to group allocation was not performed. In validation, the model predicted progression to ophthalmopathy a median of roughly six months before onset, with about 71% sensitivity and around 76% specificity. Most expanded thyroid clonotypes (frequency above 0.001) were also detected in blood, a finding suggesting that blood repertoires may reflect thyroid immune responses. A 13 V-J signature model separated ophthalmopathy from stable hyperthyroidism, with around 88% sensitivity and 81.08% specificity in cross-validation and 80%/75% in testing.

In the ophthalmopathy patients, disease was moderately to severely active, with a Clinical Activity Score of 3 or more, a NOSPECS grade of 4 or more, and a duration of less than 3 months. Exclusion was applied to patients with uncontrolled infections, other autoimmune diseases, pregnancy or lactation. Diagnoses were based on clinical symptoms, serum thyroxine and TRAb, thyroid ultrasound and orbital computed tomography. PBMCs were separated from 7.5 to 10 ml of fresh peripheral blood using Ficoll-Paque density gradient centrifugation. Total RNA was extracted using Trizol reagent, and RNA quality was assessed on an Agilent 2100 Bioanalyzer. Per the germline V gene, SQVTM is the CDR1 and ANQGSEA is the CDR2. V loses 5 bases of germline sequence and J loses 5 bases, and the interval between the two ends is 8 bases. Reading from cysteine to phenylalanine, the CDR3 counts 11 amino acids. Just CDR3 DNA is preserved here, 33 bases in frame from base 1.

Notes on this clonotype: Its antigen remains undetermined. Base qualities are missing; no much larger clone stands one base away.

Amplification of TCR beta CDR3 regions was carried out from RNA transcripts. The first round of RT-PCR for the TCR CDR3 was performed with the HTBI primer set and the Qiagen OneStep RT-PCR kit. The libraries were constructed in a second round of multiplex PCR and then size-selected and purified. Sequencing of the libraries was done on an Illumina HiSeq2000 using paired-end 100 bp reads. The source study handled its data this way. SOAPnuke was used to process the raw data, removing reads that contained adapters or uncalled bases, had a mean Phred below 15, or lacked an exact match to the constant primer or identifier. High-quality paired reads were merged with COPE v1.2.5, and unique nucleotide sequences were defined as clonotypes. MiTCR v1.1 was used to align clonotypes to the IMGT TRBV, TRBD and TRBJ reference segments. Only V-J combinations with frequency above 0.0001, covering 99% to 99.2% of repertoires, were analysed. The TCS score was defined as the ratio of F50 (clonal expansion) to E x V (chaos), calculated using BLOSUM62-based TCRdist between CDR3 peptides within each V-J. Welch's t-statistics and random forest reduced roughly 530 V-J features to roughly 13, which were used in a naive Bayes classifier (R e1071). The public reads were run again by TCRdb, first through fastp at Q25 and then through MiXCR, and only productive beta chains were kept. Every entry covers one CDR3 protein and lists the most common genes and DNA from its rows. For this entry, the V and J calls and clone size follow TCRdb and not the study's own pipeline. For this sample the table gives a few hundred thousand distinct CDR3 sequences, of which roughly 15% were detected only once. The ten most abundant clones make up roughly 18% of the sample.

Sequencing used blood. This receptor was taken from a woman under 30 with Graves' ophthalmopathy. The rearranged chain carries TRBV29-1 and TRBJ2-3; a confident D gene designation cannot be given. The nucleotides are TGCAGCGTTTTGGGCGAAGATACGCAGTATTTT. Its amino acids are CSVLGEDTQYF.